The next 4 T cell receptor beta chains were all read from a single sample in a study of cytomegalovirus exposure and HLA in healthy donors. Clones were read by immunoSEQ multiplex PCR, and TCRdb kept only the in-frame ones, dropping some. The data show 150,000 to 200,000 clones, with roughly 86% seen just once and 4% to 5% held by the top ten. The sequenced sample consisted of PBMCs. Receptors were obtained from a man in his late teens or twenties in good health and CMV-seropositive.

This clone was observed a few times. V and J are TRBV7-9 and TRBJ1-4, with 8 bases aligning to TRBD1. Germline CDR1 reads SEHNR; CDR2 reads FQNEAQ (reference sequence). The V and J ends lost 4 bases and 7 bases, in that order; junction bases with no gene match: 8. There are 15 residues in the CDR3. The CDR3 loop reads CASSSPSGTGEKLFF. CDR3 sequence (DNA): TGTGCCAGCAGCTCGCCCTCCGGGACAGGTGAAAAACTGTTTTTT.

The genes are TRBV19 and TRBJ1-2, with TRBD1 identical over 10 bases. The CDR3 has 14 amino acids. After removal of 5 bases from V and 2 bases from J, the junction contained 2 bases not matched to a gene. The V gene's germline CDR1 is LNHDA and CDR2 SQIVND (reference sequence). The CDR3 spells CASSPGQGNYGYTF. In DNA form, the CDR3 reads TGTGCCAGTAGTCCGGGACAGGGGAACTATGGCTACACCTTC. The full variable domain, with the rest looked up from reference TRBV19 and TRBJ1-2, is DGGITQSPKYLFRKEGQNVTLSCEQNLNHDAMYWYRQDPGQGLRLIYYSQIVNDFQKGDIAEGYSVSREKKESFPLTVTSAQKNPTAFYLCASSPGQGNYGYTFGSGTRLTVV.

The chain combines TRBV19 with TRBJ2-6, with TRBD1 matching 8 bases. The J segment lost 0 bases and the V segment lost 0 bases, leaving 16 bases of the junction unmatched. The CDR3 consists of 22 residues. The V gene's germline CDR1 is LNHDA and CDR2 SQIVND (reference sequence). The CDR3 here is CASSIDGPWGQESLSGANVLTF. The DNA of the CDR3 is TGTGCCAGTAGTATAGATGGGCCCTGGGGACAGGAGTCCCTCTCTGGGGCCAACGTCCTGACTTTC. The whole variable domain, remainder taken from reference TRBV19 and TRBJ2-6, is DGGITQSPKYLFRKEGQNVTLSCEQNLNHDAMYWYRQDPGQGLRLIYYSQIVNDFQKGDIAEGYSVSREKKESFPLTVTSAQKNPTAFYLCASSIDGPWGQESLSGANVLTFGAGSRLTVL.

The chain has TRBV10-3 and TRBJ2-4; 11 positions agree with TRBD2. The germline gives CDR1 ENHRY, CDR2 SYGVKD. Trimming removed 5 bases from V and 8 bases from J; junction bases left unmatched: 26. The CDR3 covers 21 residues. CDR3 nucleotides: TGTGCCATCAGTATTGACAGGTGGAATAGCGGGAGGGATTCCAGAAGGGACATTCAGTACTTC. This encodes CAISIDRWNSGRDSRRDIQYF.